The clone carrying this T cell receptor (beta chain) showed up many times. Its cognate antigen is unknown. CDR3-region Arm-PCR and iRepertoire HTBI primers produced the TCR beta libraries. TCRdb redid the calling of the multiplex PCR reads with MiXCR, one entry per CDR3 protein. Counted here are some 410,000 distinct CDR3 sequences, 16% occurring once; the ten biggest clones make up about 11%. The data belong to a study of regulatory T cells in long-lasting Graves disease. Study in general: Duration of antithyroid drug therapy among newly diagnosed Graves' patients was under 3 months. General study points: Favored usage of TRBV28, TRBJ1-2 and TRBJ2-5 was recorded in persistent disease.

CDR3 size: 14 residues. The germline gives CDR1 MNHEY, CDR2 SMNVEV (reference sequence). V dropped 3 bases and J dropped 5; count of bases not matched to a gene: 7. Time point indicated: newly diagnosed GD, antithyroid drugs for less than 3 months. PBMCs provided the RNA from which the TCR library was made. A roughly 10-milliliter sample of peripheral blood was drawn into EDTA tubes. These data are also associated with another study on T cells in Graves' hyperthyroidism and ophthalmopathy.

V gene TRBV27 combines with J gene TRBJ2-7; 7 bases are a match to TRBD1. The sequencing here drew on peripheral blood mononuclear cells (PBMCs), taken at new diagnosis, from a patient treated with antithyroid drugs. The TCR sequence derives from a woman in her twenties or thirties with Graves disease. The CDR3 loop reads CASSLQTGYHEQYF. The CDR3 region has the DNA TGTGCCAGCAGTTTGCAGACAGGGTACCACGAGCAGTACTTC.